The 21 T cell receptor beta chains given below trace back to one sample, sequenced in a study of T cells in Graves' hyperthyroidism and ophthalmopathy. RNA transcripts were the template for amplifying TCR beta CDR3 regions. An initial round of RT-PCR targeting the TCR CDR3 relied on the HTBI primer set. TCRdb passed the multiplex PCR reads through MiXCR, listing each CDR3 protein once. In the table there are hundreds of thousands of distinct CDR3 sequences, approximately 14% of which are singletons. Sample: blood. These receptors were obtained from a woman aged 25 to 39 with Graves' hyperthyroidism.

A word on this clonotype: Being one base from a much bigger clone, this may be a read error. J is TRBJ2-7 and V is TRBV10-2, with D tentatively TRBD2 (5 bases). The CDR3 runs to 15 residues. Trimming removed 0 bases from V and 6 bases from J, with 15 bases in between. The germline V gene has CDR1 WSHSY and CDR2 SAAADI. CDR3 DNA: TGCGCCAGCAGTGAGTCGGCTAACGGGATCTCCGAGCAGTACTTC. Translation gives CASSESANGISEQYF.

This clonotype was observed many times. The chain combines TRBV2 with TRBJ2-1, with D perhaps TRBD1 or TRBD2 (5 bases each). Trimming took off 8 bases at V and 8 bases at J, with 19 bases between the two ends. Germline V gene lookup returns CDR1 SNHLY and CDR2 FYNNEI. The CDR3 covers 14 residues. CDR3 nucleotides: TGTGCCAGCGCCCCGGGGCCAGGCGAATATGAGCAGTTCTTC. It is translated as CASAPGPGEYEQFF.

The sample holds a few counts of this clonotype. CDR3 sequence reads: CSVLFSGANVLTF. CDR3 sequence (DNA): TGCAGTGTACTTTTCTCTGGGGCCAACGTCCTGACTTTC. The V gene is TRBV20-1, the J gene TRBJ2-6; D remains unclear. V was clipped by 7 bases and J by 0 bases, with 7 bases between them. The CDR3 is 13 amino acids. CDR1 is DFQATT and CDR2 is SNEGSKA in the germline V gene (reference sequence).

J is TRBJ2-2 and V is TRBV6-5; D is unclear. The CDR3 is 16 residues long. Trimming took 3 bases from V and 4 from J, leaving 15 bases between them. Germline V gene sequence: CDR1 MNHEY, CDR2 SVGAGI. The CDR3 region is CASSYSVGVFTGELFF. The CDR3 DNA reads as TGTGCCAGCAGTTATTCTGTAGGCGTTTTCACCGGGGAGCTGTTTTTT.

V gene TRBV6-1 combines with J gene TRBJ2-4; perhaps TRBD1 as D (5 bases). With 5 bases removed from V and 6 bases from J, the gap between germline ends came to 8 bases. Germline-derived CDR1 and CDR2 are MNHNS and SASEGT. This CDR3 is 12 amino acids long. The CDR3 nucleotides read TGTGCCAGCAGTACACAGGCAAACATTCAGTACTTC. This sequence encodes CASSTQANIQYF.

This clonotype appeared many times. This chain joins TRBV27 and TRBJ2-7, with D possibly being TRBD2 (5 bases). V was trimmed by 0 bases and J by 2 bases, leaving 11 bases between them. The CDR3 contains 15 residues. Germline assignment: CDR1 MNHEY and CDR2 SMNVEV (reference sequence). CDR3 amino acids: CASSLSRGSPYEQYF. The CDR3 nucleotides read TGTGCCAGCAGTTTATCACGGGGAAGCCCCTACGAGCAGTACTTC.

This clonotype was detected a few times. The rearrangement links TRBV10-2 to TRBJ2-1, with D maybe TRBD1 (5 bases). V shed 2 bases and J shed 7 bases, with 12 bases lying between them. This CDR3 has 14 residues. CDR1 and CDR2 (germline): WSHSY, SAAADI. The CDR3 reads CASSERQGGNEQFF. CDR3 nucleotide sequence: TGCGCCAGCAGTGAGCGGCAGGGTGGAAATGAGCAGTTCTTC.

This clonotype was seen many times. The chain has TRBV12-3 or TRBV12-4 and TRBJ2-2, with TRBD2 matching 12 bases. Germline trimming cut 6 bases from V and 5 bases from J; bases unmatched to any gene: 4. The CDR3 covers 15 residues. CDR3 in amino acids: CASSLGLAGTGELFF. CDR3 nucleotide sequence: TGTGCCAGCAGCCTCGGACTAGCGGGAACCGGGGAGCTGTTTTTT.

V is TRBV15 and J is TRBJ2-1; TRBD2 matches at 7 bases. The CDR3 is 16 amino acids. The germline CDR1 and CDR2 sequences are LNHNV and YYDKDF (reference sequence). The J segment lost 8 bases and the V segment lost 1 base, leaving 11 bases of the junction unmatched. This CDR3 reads CATSRVGGGGSDEQFF. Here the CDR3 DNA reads TGTGCCACCAGCAGAGTTGGGGGGGGAGGAAGCGATGAGCAGTTCTTC. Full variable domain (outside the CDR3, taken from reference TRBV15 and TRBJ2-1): DAMVIQNPRYQVTQFGKPVTLSCSQTLNHNVMYWYQQKSSQAPKLLFHYYDKDFNNEADTPDNFQSRRPNTSFCFLDIRSPGLGDTAMYLCATSRVGGGGSDEQFFGPGTRLTVL.

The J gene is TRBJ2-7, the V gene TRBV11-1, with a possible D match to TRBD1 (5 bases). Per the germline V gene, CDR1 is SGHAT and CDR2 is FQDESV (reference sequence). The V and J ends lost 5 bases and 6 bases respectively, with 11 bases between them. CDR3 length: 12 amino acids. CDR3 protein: CASSLDSFEQYF. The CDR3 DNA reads TGTGCCAGCAGCCTCGACAGCTTCGAGCAGTACTTC.

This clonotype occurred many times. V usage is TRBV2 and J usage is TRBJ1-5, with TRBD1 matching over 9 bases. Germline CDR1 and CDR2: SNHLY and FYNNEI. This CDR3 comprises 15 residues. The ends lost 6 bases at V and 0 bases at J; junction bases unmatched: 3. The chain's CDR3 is CASRYRGRSNQPQHF. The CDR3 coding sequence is TGTGCCAGCAGGTACAGGGGGCGTAGCAATCAGCCCCAGCATTTT.

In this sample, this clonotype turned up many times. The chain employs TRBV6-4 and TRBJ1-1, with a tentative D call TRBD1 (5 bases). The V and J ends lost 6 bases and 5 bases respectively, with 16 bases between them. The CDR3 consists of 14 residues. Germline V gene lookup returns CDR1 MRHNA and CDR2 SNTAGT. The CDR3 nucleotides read TGTGCCAGCAGAAAGTCCACTGGGGGTACTGAAGCTTTCTTT. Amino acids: CASRKSTGGTEAFF.

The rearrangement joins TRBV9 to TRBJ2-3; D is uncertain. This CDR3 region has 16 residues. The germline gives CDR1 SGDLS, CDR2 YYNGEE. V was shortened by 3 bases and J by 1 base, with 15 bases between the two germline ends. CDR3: CASSGSSIDRTDTQYF. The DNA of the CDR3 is TGTGCCAGCAGCGGGTCGTCGATTGACCGCACAGATACGCAGTATTTT.

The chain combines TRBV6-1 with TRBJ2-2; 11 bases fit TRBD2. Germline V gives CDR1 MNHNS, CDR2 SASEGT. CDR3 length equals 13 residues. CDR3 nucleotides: TGTGCAGTACTAGCGGGAGTCGCCGGGGAGCTGTTTTTT. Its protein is CAVLAGVAGELFF.

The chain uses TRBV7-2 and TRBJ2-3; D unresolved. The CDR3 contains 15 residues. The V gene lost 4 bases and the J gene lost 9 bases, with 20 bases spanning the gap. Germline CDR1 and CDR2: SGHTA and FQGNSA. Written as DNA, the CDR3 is TGTGCCAGCAGCTCGATACCGACTGAGGCTCCGACGCAGTATTTT. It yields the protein CASSSIPTEAPTQYF.

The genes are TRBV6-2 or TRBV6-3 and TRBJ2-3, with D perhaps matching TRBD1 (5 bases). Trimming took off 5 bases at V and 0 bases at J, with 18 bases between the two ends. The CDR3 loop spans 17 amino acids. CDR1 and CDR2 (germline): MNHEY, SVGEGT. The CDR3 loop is CASSLDIGARSTDTQYF. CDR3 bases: TGTGCCAGCAGTCTGGACATCGGAGCTAGGAGCACAGATACGCAGTATTTT.

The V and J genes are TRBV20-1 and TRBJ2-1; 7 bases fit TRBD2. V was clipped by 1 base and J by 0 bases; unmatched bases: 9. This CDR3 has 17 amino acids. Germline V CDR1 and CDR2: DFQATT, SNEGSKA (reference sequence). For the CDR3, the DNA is TGCAGTGCTAGAGGGTCCCTAGCGGTGAGCTCCTACAATGAGCAGTTCTTC. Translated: CSARGSLAVSSYNEQFF.

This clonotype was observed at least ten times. The DNA for the CDR3 is TGTGCCAGCAGTTTCCGGGGCCGACGCACTTCTAATGAAAAACTGTTTTTT. Its translation: CASSFRGRRTSNEKLFF. This chain connects TRBV27 to TRBJ1-4; possible D gene TRBD1, 5 bases. The CDR3 is made up of 17 amino acids. Trimming pared 3 bases from V and 3 bases from J, leaving 17 bases between. The germline CDR1 and CDR2 sequences are MNHEY and SMNVEV (reference sequence).

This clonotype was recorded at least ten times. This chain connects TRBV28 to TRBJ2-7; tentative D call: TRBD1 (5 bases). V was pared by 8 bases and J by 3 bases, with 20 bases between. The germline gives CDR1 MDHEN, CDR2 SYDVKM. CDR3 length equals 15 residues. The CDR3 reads CASSPDSSNIYEQYF. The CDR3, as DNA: TGTGCCAGCTCCCCTGACAGTTCCAATATCTACGAGCAGTACTTC.

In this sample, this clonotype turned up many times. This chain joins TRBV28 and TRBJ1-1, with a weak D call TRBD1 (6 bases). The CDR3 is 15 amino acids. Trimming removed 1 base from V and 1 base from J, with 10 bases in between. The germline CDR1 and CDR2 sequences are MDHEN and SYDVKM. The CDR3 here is CASSLYGTKNTEAFF. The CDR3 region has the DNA TGTGCCAGCAGTTTATATGGGACAAAGAACACTGAAGCTTTCTTT.

CDR3 in amino acids: CASSDWGRNSYEQYF. Written as DNA, the CDR3 is TGTGCCAGCAGTGATTGGGGCAGGAACTCCTACGAGCAGTACTTC. This chain uses TRBV2 with TRBJ2-7; weak D call: TRBD1 (5 bases). Germline V CDR1 and CDR2: SNHLY, FYNNEI. V lost 3 bases to trimming and J lost 0 bases, with 12 bases between them. The CDR3 is made up of 15 amino acids.